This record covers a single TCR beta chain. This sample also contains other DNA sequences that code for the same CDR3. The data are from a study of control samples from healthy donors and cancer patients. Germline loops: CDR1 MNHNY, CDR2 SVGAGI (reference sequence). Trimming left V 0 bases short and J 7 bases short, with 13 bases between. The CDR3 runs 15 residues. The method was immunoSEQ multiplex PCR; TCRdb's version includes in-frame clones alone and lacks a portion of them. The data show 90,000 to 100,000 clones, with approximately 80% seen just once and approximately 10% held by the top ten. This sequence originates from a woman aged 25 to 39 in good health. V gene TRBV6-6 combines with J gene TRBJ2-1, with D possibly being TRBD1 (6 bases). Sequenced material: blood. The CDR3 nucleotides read TGTGCCAGCAGTTACTCGGGCAGGGGTTCAAATGAGCAGTTCTTC. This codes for CASSYSGRGSNEQFF.